This T cell receptor beta chain was sequenced for a study of T cell repertoires in cytomegalovirus infection. The wider study: TCR beta signatures that were public indicated CMV infection and matching HLA type.

This clonotype turned up a few times. Its matching antigen is unknown. One entry per CDR3 protein results from TCRdb running MiXCR on the reads. The sample has under 200,000 distinct CDR3 sequences; about 20% are singletons. The clonotype was recovered from a human donor in good health (CMV status not recorded). Some clones in this sample may be carry-over from other donors' samples. The specimen comprised CD8+ T cells from cultured PBMCs, sampled from culture after CMV antigen stimulation.

The CDR3 nucleotides are TGTGCCAGCAGCCGTAGCGGAGGCTTAAGGACCCCCTCAGATGAGCAGTTCTTC. This codes for CASSRSGGLRTPSDEQFF. J is TRBJ2-1 and V is TRBV9; D may be TRBD2 (6 bases). The CDR3 is 18 residues long. V dropped 4 bases and J dropped 8 bases, with 28 bases sitting between them. Per germline, CDR1 SGDLS and CDR2 YYNGEE.